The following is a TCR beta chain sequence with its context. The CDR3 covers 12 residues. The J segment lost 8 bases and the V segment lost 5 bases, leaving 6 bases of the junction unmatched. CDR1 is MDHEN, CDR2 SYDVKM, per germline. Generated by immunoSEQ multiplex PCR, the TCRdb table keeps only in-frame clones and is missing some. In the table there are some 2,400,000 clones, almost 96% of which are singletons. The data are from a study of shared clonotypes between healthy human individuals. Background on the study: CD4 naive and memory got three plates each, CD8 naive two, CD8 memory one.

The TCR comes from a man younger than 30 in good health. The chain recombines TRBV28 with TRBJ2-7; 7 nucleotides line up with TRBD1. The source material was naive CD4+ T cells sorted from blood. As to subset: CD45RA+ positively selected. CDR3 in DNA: TGTGCCAGCAGTACGAGACAGGGAAAGCAGTACTTC. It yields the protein CASSTRQGKQYF.